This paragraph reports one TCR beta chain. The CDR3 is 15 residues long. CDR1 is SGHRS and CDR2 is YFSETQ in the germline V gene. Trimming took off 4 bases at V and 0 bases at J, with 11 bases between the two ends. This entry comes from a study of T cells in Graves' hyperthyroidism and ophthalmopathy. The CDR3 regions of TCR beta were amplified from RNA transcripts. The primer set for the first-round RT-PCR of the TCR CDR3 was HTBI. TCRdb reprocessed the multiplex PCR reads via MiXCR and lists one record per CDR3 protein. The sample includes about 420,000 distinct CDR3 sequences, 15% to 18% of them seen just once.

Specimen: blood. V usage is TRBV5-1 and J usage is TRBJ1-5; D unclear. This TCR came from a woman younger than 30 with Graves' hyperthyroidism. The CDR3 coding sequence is TGCGCCAGCAGCCCCGACGGGCTTAGCAATCAGCCCCAGCATTTT. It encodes CASSPDGLSNQPQHF. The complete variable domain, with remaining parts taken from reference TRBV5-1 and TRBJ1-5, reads KAGVTQTPRYLIKTRGQQVTLSCSPISGHRSVSWYQQTPGQGLQFLFEYFSETQRNKGNFPGRFSGRQFSNSRSEMNVSTLELGDSALYLCASSPDGLSNQPQHFGDGTRLSIL.